This entry lists 30 T cell receptor beta chains sequenced from one sample in a study of blood T cell repertoires in COVID-19. Only in-frame clones appear in the TCRdb table, and some are missing; sequencing was by immunoSEQ multiplex PCR. The profile shows nearly 80,000 clones, roughly 84% of them singletons. The sequenced sample consisted of peripheral blood. Receptors were obtained from a man aged 45-60 years with acute or convalescent COVID-19.

The chain links TRBV6-5 to TRBJ2-7; 11 bases agree with TRBD2. The germline V gene encodes CDR1 MNHEY and CDR2 SVGAGI. The CDR3 loop spans 15 amino acids. After removal of 6 bases from V and 3 bases from J, the junction contained 7 bases not matched to a gene. CDR3 residues: CASRSGTSGFYEQYF. CDR3 bases: TGTGCCAGCAGATCCGGGACTAGCGGTTTCTACGAGCAGTACTTC.

The rearrangement links TRBV3-1 (or the pseudogene TRBV3-2) to TRBJ1-2, with D hard to call. Trimming removed 1 base from V and 0 bases from J, with 12 bases in between. From germline, CDR1 is LGHDT and CDR2 YNNKEL (reference sequence). The CDR3 totals 16 residues. This CDR3 is CASSQATPRSNYGYTF. The CDR3 coding sequence is TGTGCCAGCAGCCAAGCCACCCCACGGTCTAACTATGGCTACACCTTC.

The chain recombines TRBV6-2 or TRBV6-3 with TRBJ2-5, with TRBD2 as a possible D gene (6 bases). The CDR3 loop spans 13 amino acids. Trimming stripped 3 bases from V and 9 bases from J, with 14 bases between. CDR1 is MNHEY, CDR2 SVGEGT, per germline. CDR3 DNA: TGTGCCAGCAGTTATGACACGCGGAGGGCCCAGTACTTC. Residues: CASSYDTRRAQYF.

V is TRBV19 and J is TRBJ1-4; tentative D call: TRBD1 (5 bases). The germline V and J ends were trimmed by 7 bases and 4 bases, with 13 bases remaining between them. Germline V CDR1 and CDR2: LNHDA, SQIVND (reference sequence). The CDR3 runs to 14 residues. CDR3 bases: TGTGCCAGTACACCCGACAGCCTTAATGAAAAACTGTTTTTT. This gives the protein CASTPDSLNEKLFF.

The CDR3 spells CASSAHFNQPQHF. The CDR3 DNA is TGTGCCAGCAGCGCGCACTTCAATCAGCCCCAGCATTTT. This chain uses TRBV9 with TRBJ1-5; D gene uncertain. V was trimmed by 3 bases and J by 3 bases, leaving 7 bases between them. The CDR3 totals 13 residues. CDR1 is SGDLS, CDR2 YYNGEE, per germline. Based on the CDR3 plus reference TRBV9 and TRBJ1-5, the full variable domain is DSGVTQTPKHLITATGQRVTLRCSPRSGDLSVYWYQQSLDQGLQFLIQYYNGEERAKGNILERFSAQQFPDLHSELNLSSLELGDSALYFCASSAHFNQPQHFGDGTRLSIL.

The chain combines TRBV6-5 with TRBJ1-3, with D maybe TRBD1 (5 bases). CDR3 length: 13 amino acids. Germline V gene data show CDR1 as MNHEY and CDR2 as SVGAGI. V was clipped by 6 bases and J by 9 bases, with 15 bases between them. As DNA, the CDR3 is TGTGCCAGCAGCTCGGGGGGGGAAGGCACCATATATTTT. Translating it yields CASSSGGEGTIYF.

This chain links TRBV12-3 or TRBV12-4 with TRBJ1-2; D remains unclear. Trimming cost V 4 bases and J 4 bases, with 10 bases left between them. The CDR3 runs 13 residues. CDR3 residues: CASSSRTFYGYTF. The CDR3 nucleotides are TGTGCCAGCAGTTCCCGGACTTTCTATGGCTACACCTTC.

The chain joins TRBV6-2 or TRBV6-3 to TRBJ1-4; D gene ambiguous. V gave up 2 bases and J gave up 5 bases, with 9 bases separating them. Germline V lookup: CDR1 MNHEY, CDR2 SVGEGT. The CDR3 spans 14 residues. The CDR3 region is CASSYGPGNEKLFF. CDR3 in DNA: TGTGCCAGCAGTTACGGCCCGGGGAATGAAAAACTGTTTTTT.

As DNA, the CDR3 is TGCAGCGTTTCTCTAGCGGGATCCCAGATTCCGCAGTATTTT. This gives the protein CSVSLAGSQIPQYF. J is TRBJ2-3 and V is TRBV29-1; 9 bases line up with TRBD2. J was trimmed by 10 bases and V by 5 bases; bases with no gene match: 13. This CDR3 comprises 14 residues. Germline CDR1 reads SQVTM; CDR2 reads ANQGSEA.

J is TRBJ2-7 and V is TRBV24-1; D call uncertain. Trimming pared 2 bases from V and 0 bases from J, leaving 10 bases between. CDR1 is KGHDR, CDR2 SFDVKD, per germline. This CDR3 has 15 amino acids. The CDR3: CATSDSGSRSYEQYF. CDR3 coding DNA: TGTGCCACCAGTGATTCGGGTTCCCGCTCCTACGAGCAGTACTTC.

The chain employs TRBV12-3 or TRBV12-4 and TRBJ1-1; D remains ambiguous. V was shortened by 1 base and J by 10 bases, with 10 bases between the two germline ends. This CDR3 has 12 residues. Written as DNA, the CDR3 is TGTGCCAGCAGTTTAGGAACAGCGGGAGCTTTCTTT. Translation gives CASSLGTAGAFF.

The count of this clone is one. This chain joins TRBV4-1 and TRBJ2-7; a possible D gene is TRBD2 (6 bases). Per germline, CDR1 MGHRA and CDR2 YSYEKL. Trimming cost V 3 bases and J 6 bases, with 18 bases left between them. This CDR3 region has 15 residues. CDR3 sequence reads: CASSQSGLSSFEQYF. In nucleotides, the CDR3 is TGCGCCAGCAGCCAGTCGGGACTGTCAAGTTTCGAGCAGTACTTC.

The genes are TRBV7-8 and TRBJ2-7, with 11 bases matching TRBD1. This CDR3 region has 14 residues. The germline V gene has CDR1 SGHVS and CDR2 FQNEAQ. Trimming took 5 bases from V and 7 from J; bases not matched to a gene: 7. CDR3 nucleotides: TGTGCCAGCAGCCGAGGACAGGGGGCGCGGGAGCAGTACTTC. Encoded protein: CASSRGQGAREQYF.

For the CDR3, the DNA is TGCAGCGTTTCAGGGGGAGTAGGTGGCTACACCTTC. Translating gives CSVSGGVGGYTF. The chain carries TRBV29-1 and TRBJ1-2; 7 bases agree with TRBD1. V lost 5 bases and J lost 7; bases outside the gene matches: 7. The CDR3 covers 12 residues. Germline values: CDR1 SQVTM, CDR2 ANQGSEA.

The V call is TRBV29-1, the J call TRBJ1-1, with D unclear. Trimming stripped 0 bases from V and 8 bases from J, with 10 bases between. Germline V gene lookup returns CDR1 SQVTM and CDR2 ANQGSEA. The CDR3 loop spans 12 amino acids. CDR3 amino acids: CSVEDGQAEAFF. The CDR3 DNA sequence: TGCAGCGTTGAAGACGGCCAGGCGGAAGCTTTCTTT. Full variable domain (missing parts from reference TRBV29-1 and TRBJ1-1): SAVISQKPSRDICQRGTSLTIQCQVDSQVTMMFWYRQQPGQSLTLIATANQGSEATYESGFVIDKFPISRPNLTFSTLTVSNMSPEDSSIYLCSVEDGQAEAFFGQGTRLTVV.

This chain uses TRBV7-2 with TRBJ1-1; D gene ambiguous. The V end was cut by 5 bases, the J end by 1 base, with 8 bases between. Germline assignment: CDR1 SGHTA and CDR2 FQGNSA. The length of the CDR3 is 13 residues. CDR3 region: CASSATGNTEAFF. In DNA, the CDR3 is TGTGCCAGCAGCGCGACGGGGAACACTGAAGCTTTCTTT.

The V gene is TRBV11-2, the J gene TRBJ1-1, with 9 bases aligning to TRBD1. Germline lookup yields CDR1 SGHAT and CDR2 FQNNGV. The CDR3 sequence is 14 residues long. The trim removed 5 bases at V and 4 bases at J, leaving 5 bases unmatched. The CDR3 loop is CASSRDRGSTEAFF. The CDR3 DNA reads TGTGCCAGCAGCAGAGACAGGGGGAGCACTGAAGCTTTCTTT.

The CDR3 DNA reads TGTGCCAGTAGCGCAGCAGGAGGACTGAACACTGAAGCTTTCTTT. Its translation: CASSAAGGLNTEAFF. The chain couples TRBV19 to TRBJ1-1; D is uncertain. The germline CDR1 and CDR2 sequences are LNHDA and SQIVND (reference sequence). This CDR3 contains 15 residues. The V gene lost 6 bases and the J gene lost 0 bases, with 14 bases spanning the gap.

The chain carries TRBV11-3 and TRBJ1-2; possible D gene TRBD1, 6 bases. With 1 base removed from V and 2 bases from J, the gap between germline ends came to 17 bases. CDR3 length: 17 amino acids. Per the germline V gene, CDR1 is SGHNT and CDR2 is YENEEA. The DNA of the CDR3 is TGTGCCAGCAGCTTAGGCCTTTTGGACAGAAAAAACTATGGCTACACCTTC. Amino acid sequence: CASSLGLLDRKNYGYTF.

J is TRBJ1-5 and V is TRBV11-2; D remains ambiguous. In germline, CDR1 is SGHAT, CDR2 FQNNGV. The CDR3 sequence is 18 residues long. Trimming pared 3 bases from V and 0 bases from J, leaving 18 bases between. The CDR3 sequence is CASSFNRELKLSNQPQHF. CDR3 bases: TGTGCCAGCAGCTTCAACCGGGAGCTCAAACTTAGCAATCAGCCCCAGCATTTT. Using reference TRBV11-2 and TRBJ1-5 for the parts outside the CDR3, the full variable domain is EAGVAQSPRYKIIEKRQSVAFWCNPISGHATLYWYQQILGQGPKLLIQFQNNGVVDDSQLPKDRFSAERLKGVDSTLKIQPAKLEDSAVYLCASSFNRELKLSNQPQHFGDGTRLSIL.

This sequence joins TRBV6-2 or TRBV6-3 and TRBJ1-2; D remains unclear. CDR1 and CDR2 from the germline V gene are MNHEY and SVGEGT. The length of the CDR3 is 14 residues. The ends were cut back, 5 bases at V and 4 bases at J, with 14 bases in the middle. This chain's CDR3 is CASSTPGSLYGYTF. The CDR3 coding sequence is TGTGCCAGCAGTACTCCGGGTTCCCTCTATGGCTACACCTTC.

The CDR3 DNA reads as TGTGCCACCCGGGACAGCCCCTACAATGAGCAGTTCTTC. Its translation is CATRDSPYNEQFF. V usage is TRBV7-9 and J usage is TRBJ2-1, with 7 bases matching TRBD1. The CDR3 is 13 residues long. Germline loops: CDR1 SEHNR, CDR2 FQNEAQ (reference sequence). V was pared by 10 bases and J by 2 bases, with 5 bases of the junction left unmatched.

Here the CDR3 reads CASSLSGIADTQYF. CDR3 in DNA: TGTGCCAGTTCGCTCAGCGGGATTGCAGATACGCAGTATTTT. This sequence joins TRBV19 and TRBJ2-3; 7 nucleotides line up with TRBD2. After removal of 8 bases from V and 4 bases from J, the junction contained 9 bases not matched to a gene. The CDR3 runs 14 residues. Per the germline V gene, CDR1 is LNHDA and CDR2 is SQIVND (reference sequence).

The chain has TRBV9 and TRBJ2-7; maybe TRBD2 (6 bases). This CDR3 is 15 amino acids long. CDR1 is SGDLS, CDR2 YYNGEE, per germline. Deletions cut 0 bases from V and 2 bases from J, with 12 bases between. CDR3 nucleotides: TGTGCCAGCAGCGTAGCGTACGGGAGCGCCTACGAGCAGTACTTC. Translation: CASSVAYGSAYEQYF.

J is TRBJ2-1 and V is TRBV11-3; 10 positions match TRBD2. V shed 0 bases and J 6 bases; nucleotides not matched to a gene: 8. There are 17 residues in the CDR3. CDR1 and CDR2 from the germline V gene are SGHNT and YENEEA. Written as DNA, the CDR3 is TGTGCCAGCAGCTTAGATCTGTCAGCGGGAGGGCTCAATGAGCAGTTCTTC. This sequence encodes CASSLDLSAGGLNEQFF.

V usage is TRBV19 and J usage is TRBJ1-6, with TRBD1 matching 8 bases. The length of the CDR3 is 15 residues. Germline V gives CDR1 LNHDA, CDR2 SQIVND (reference sequence). V shed 3 bases, J shed 10 bases, and the junction held 8 bases outside the gene matches. This chain's CDR3 is CASSMGTGGRSPLHF. The DNA for the CDR3 is TGTGCCAGTAGTATGGGGACAGGCGGACGATCACCCCTCCACTTT.

The CDR3 DNA sequence: TGTGCCTCCCGAAACGGACAGGGCAGCACTGAAGCTTTCTTT. It is translated as CASRNGQGSTEAFF. The chain recombines TRBV6-5 with TRBJ1-1, with 8 bases matching TRBD1. Trimming took 11 bases from V and 4 from J; bases not matched to a gene: 12. CDR3 length: 14 residues. Germline CDR1 and CDR2: MNHEY and SVGAGI.

The genes are TRBV4-3 and TRBJ2-7; TRBD2 matches at 7 bases. The germline V gene encodes CDR1 LGHNA and CDR2 YSLEER. The CDR3 covers 17 residues. The J segment lost 4 bases and the V segment lost 4 bases, leaving 16 bases of the junction unmatched. The CDR3 protein is CASSPGYGSGAKYEQYF. CDR3 coding DNA: TGCGCCAGCAGCCCCGGGTACGGGAGCGGGGCGAAATACGAGCAGTACTTC.

The genes are TRBV10-3 and TRBJ1-5, with 9 nucleotides matching TRBD1. After removal of 10 bases from V and 7 bases from J, the junction contained 14 bases not matched to a gene. CDR3 length: 15 residues. In germline, CDR1 is ENHRY, CDR2 SYGVKD. In DNA, the CDR3 is TGTGCCACTAGGGACAGGGAGTTAGAATGGCAGCCCCAGCATTTT. Translated, it gives CATRDRELEWQPQHF.

The chain joins TRBV19 to TRBJ2-4, with 7 positions matching TRBD2. CDR3 length: 16 amino acids. The germline gives CDR1 LNHDA, CDR2 SQIVND (reference sequence). V lost 3 bases to trimming and J lost 2 bases; unmatched junction nucleotides: 7. The CDR3 nucleotides read TGTGCCAGTAGTATCTACGGCGGGGGACCCAAAAACATTCAGTACTTC. Amino acid sequence: CASSIYGGGPKNIQYF.